This TCR delta chain was found in a study of gamma-delta chains in newborns, infants, children. Study context: Microbial exposure reportedly drives polyclonal innate γδ T cell expansion after birth.

The CDR3 consists of 22 residues. Trimming removed 0 bases from V and 0 bases from J; junction bases left unmatched: 21. Germline CDR1 and CDR2: TSWWSYY and QGS. This clone appeared a few times. TCRdb re-called the reads using CATT. The table includes some 11,000 delta-chain clones, 3% to 4.5% detected once. Sequencing was done on a sample of blood. This clonotype was sampled from a child who was a newborn, infant or young child, either healthy, febrile or measles-vaccinated (not recorded which). The rearrangement uses TRDV1 and TRDJ1; 8 nucleotides match TRDD3. The CDR3 protein is CALGELEGPNTVLGANTDKLIF. The DNA for the CDR3 is TGTGCTCTTGGGGAACTAGAGGGTCCTAATACTGTACTGGGGGCCAACACCGATAAACTCATCTTT.